This T cell receptor beta chain was recovered during a study of blood T cells in healthy people across ages. Study-level findings and limits: There was a strong correlation between TCR beta diversity and naive T cell percentage.

The authors ran a second PCR of 7 to 11 cycles using a sample-barcoded 5' primer and a J-beta primer mix. Template switching added a 12-random-nucleotide identifier to every cDNA molecule. A minimum of 2.5 million CDR3-containing paired-end reads was obtained for each sample. TCRdb reprocessed the 5' RACE reads with MiXCR, giving one entry per CDR3 protein. The table records about 640,000 distinct CDR3 sequences, 58% of them present only once. For this clonotype: Its matching antigen is unknown.

V lost 4 bases to trimming and J lost 1 base, with 11 bases between them. Germline V CDR1 and CDR2: SGHRS, YFSETQ. The CDR3 loop spans 14 amino acids. They isolated at least 6.5 million PBMCs from each sample. The sequenced material came from blood. This receptor was obtained from a man between 60 and 75 years old in good health. The chain employs TRBV5-1 and TRBJ1-2, with D possibly matching TRBD1 (5 bases). This CDR3 reads CASSPGRLNYGYTF. CDR3 nucleotide sequence: TGCGCCAGCAGCCCGGGACGGCTTAACTATGGCTACACCTTC.